Sequencing of this T cell receptor beta chain was carried out in a study of T cells in Graves' hyperthyroidism and ophthalmopathy. Per the germline V gene, CDR1 is MDHEN and CDR2 is SYDVKM. Trimming pared 3 bases from V and 5 bases from J, leaving 16 bases between. The CDR3 has 15 amino acids. Amplification of TCR beta CDR3 regions was performed using RNA transcripts as template. The HTBI set primed first-round TCR CDR3 RT-PCR. Via MiXCR, TCRdb re-called the multiplex PCR reads, giving one row per CDR3 protein. The table includes some 530,000 distinct CDR3 sequences, under 25% detected once. This clonotype appeared many times. Its specificity is unknown. Ophthalmopathy patients had Clinical Activity Score at least 3, NOSPECS grade at least 4, duration under 3 months. Exclusion of a patient resulted from uncontrolled infection, other autoimmune disease, pregnancy or lactation. Whole-study findings and limits: Blood shared most expanded thyroid clonotypes above 0.001. Stable hyperthyroidism was told apart from ophthalmopathy by a model built on 13 V-J features.

The V and J genes are TRBV28 and TRBJ1-2; D unresolved. The specimen was blood. This sequence was found in a woman aged 65 to 85 with Graves' ophthalmopathy. The CDR3 DNA is TGTGCCAGCAGTTTTCGGGCAGCAAGAACATATGGCTACACCTTC. Protein sequence: CASSFRAARTYGYTF.